This T cell receptor (beta chain) comes out of a study of T-cell memory formation after mild COVID-19. Germline CDR1 and CDR2: SEHNR and FQNEAQ (reference sequence). This CDR3 has 16 amino acids. The V gene lost 4 bases and the J gene lost 2 bases, with 12 bases spanning the gap. Libraries for TCRalpha and TCRbeta carried sample barcodes and unique molecular identifiers via 5'RACE. Each CDR3 protein is one row after TCRdb ran MiXCR on the 5' RACE reads. The sample lists some 350,000 distinct CDR3 sequences, about 15% occurring once. This clonotype occurred a few times. This TCR came from a man younger than 30 who had mild COVID-19 (a few samples of this study predate the infection). Cell type and time point are not known. The chain links TRBV7-9 to TRBJ2-6, with D unresolved. What was sequenced was PBMCs or a T cell subset sorted from them (not recorded which). CDR3 loop: CASSSPKTPGANVLTF. The CDR3 DNA follows: TGTGCCAGCAGCTCGCCGAAGACCCCTGGGGCCAACGTCCTGACTTTC.